The entry below gives a single TCR beta chain sequence along with its context. The sample is drawn from a study of blood T cell repertoires in COVID-19. The wider study: Whether acute or convalescent, the COVID-19 samples came from the United States, Italy and Spain.

As originally analysed: Quantification of nucleated cells was approximated via reference gene primer amplification. Clones were sequenced by immunoSEQ multiplex PCR, and TCRdb holds only the in-frame ones, with some missing. That table gives V, J and clone size, and the DNA gave D and trimming. The table has fewer than 350,000 clones, around 89% seen once. Germline CDR1 and CDR2: SGHTA and FQGNSA. The CDR3 totals 13 residues. V lost 3 bases and J lost 13, with 18 bases in between. The chain employs TRBV7-2 and TRBJ1-2, with D perhaps matching TRBD1 (5 bases). The TCR originated in a man aged 40-49 years with acute or convalescent COVID-19. Material for sequencing was peripheral blood. The CDR3 nucleotides read TGTGCCAGCAGCTTCCCCGGGACTTTCGATATCACCTTC. Translated: CASSFPGTFDITF. Together with reference TRBV7-2 and TRBJ1-2, the CDR3 gives the full variable domain: GAGVSQSPSNKVTEKGKDVELRCDPISGHTALYWYRQSLGQGLEFLIYFQGNSAPDKSGLPSDRFSAERTGGSVSTLTIQRTQQEDSAVYLCASSFPGTFDITFGSGTRLTVV.